One sample yielded the 20 T cell receptor beta chains listed below, sequenced in a study of blood T cell repertoires in COVID-19. Produced via immunoSEQ multiplex PCR; TCRdb's table is partial and in-frame only. This sample has 60,000 to 80,000 clones, with about 91% found just once. Sequencing was carried out using peripheral blood. The origin of the receptors is a woman between 65 and 79 years old with acute or convalescent COVID-19.

CDR3 sequence: CASSLTGNIQYF. The DNA of the CDR3 is TGCGCCAGCAGCCTAACGGGAAACATTCAGTACTTC. V gene TRBV5-1 combines with J gene TRBJ2-4; D ambiguous. With 4 bases removed from V and 6 bases from J, the gap between germline ends came to 8 bases. Per the germline V gene, CDR1 is SGHRS and CDR2 is YFSETQ. This CDR3 is 12 amino acids long.

The chain joins TRBV18 to TRBJ2-6; 9 bases line up with TRBD1. The CDR3 extends over 18 amino acids. The germline V gene encodes CDR1 KGHSH and CDR2 LQKENI. The J segment lost 2 bases and the V segment lost 3 bases, leaving 8 bases of the junction unmatched. CDR3 region: CASSPIRQGETGANVLTF. The CDR3, as DNA: TGTGCCAGCTCACCGATAAGACAGGGGGAAACTGGGGCCAACGTCCTGACTTTC.

The V gene is TRBV11-2, the J gene TRBJ1-1; 7 bases agree with TRBD1. This CDR3 spans 17 amino acids. Germline values: CDR1 SGHAT, CDR2 FQNNGV. The V segment lost 3 bases and the J segment 4 bases; nucleotides outside the gene matches: 14. The CDR3 DNA is TGTGCCAGCAGCTTCCGGACAGGCCCTACCTCCCCCACTGAAGCTTTCTTT. Its translation is CASSFRTGPTSPTEAFF.

The rearrangement links TRBV4-2 to TRBJ1-2, with TRBD1 matching 11 bases. CDR3 length: 15 residues. V dropped 6 bases and J dropped 10; count of bases not matched to a gene: 13. Germline-derived CDR1 and CDR2 are LGHNA and YNFKEQ. CDR3 protein: CASRRDRGDSNSYTF. For the CDR3, the DNA is TGTGCCAGCAGACGGGACAGGGGGGACTCCAATTCCTACACCTTC.

The chain has TRBV5-5 and TRBJ2-2, with 9 bases aligning to TRBD1. V dropped 4 bases and J dropped 2; count of bases not matched to a gene: 12. Germline V gene data show CDR1 as SGHKS and CDR2 as YYEKEE (reference sequence). There are 18 residues in the CDR3. The CDR3: CASSPTGGLSINTGELFF. In DNA form, the CDR3 reads TGTGCCAGCAGCCCGACAGGGGGTTTATCGATAAACACCGGGGAGCTGTTTTTT.

This clone was detected only a few times. J is TRBJ1-2 and V is TRBV7-9, with a tentative D call TRBD1 (6 bases). Per the germline V gene, CDR1 is SEHNR and CDR2 is FQNEAQ (reference sequence). CDR3 length: 15 amino acids. V was clipped by 1 base and J by 5 bases, with 14 bases between them. CDR3 sequence reads: CASSLGGQESYGYTF. For the CDR3, the DNA is TGTGCCAGCAGCTTAGGGGGGCAGGAGTCTTATGGCTACACCTTC.

The chain is built from TRBV27 and TRBJ2-1; 12 nucleotides line up with TRBD2. The trim removed 5 bases at V and 8 bases at J, leaving 4 bases unmatched. This CDR3 spans 14 amino acids. Germline V gene lookup returns CDR1 MNHEY and CDR2 SMNVEV (reference sequence). The CDR3 DNA reads TGTGCCAGCAGTCCCCGGACTAGCGGGGATGAGCAGTTCTTC. Protein product: CASSPRTSGDEQFF.

Notes on this clone: The germline gene is not matched at one end of the junction; a read error may be the cause. This chain joins TRBV3-1 (or the pseudogene TRBV3-2) and TRBJ2-7; 11 bases fit TRBD2. The CDR3 has 15 residues. The germline V gene has CDR1 LGHDT and CDR2 YNNKEL (reference sequence). The CDR3 sequence is CAGSLPGTSGYEQYF. The CDR3, as DNA: TGTGCCGGCAGCCTTCCCGGGACTAGCGGCTACGAGCAGTACTTC.

The V gene is TRBV5-5, the J gene TRBJ1-5; no clear D. CDR1 and CDR2 from the germline V gene are SGHKS and YYEKEE (reference sequence). The germline V and J ends were trimmed by 1 base and 0 bases, with 5 bases remaining between them. The length of the CDR3 is 14 residues. The CDR3 reads CASSLRVSNQPQHF. In DNA, the CDR3 is TGTGCCAGCAGCTTGAGAGTTAGCAATCAGCCCCAGCATTTT. Supplemented by reference TRBV5-5 and TRBJ1-5, the full variable domain reads DAGVTQSPTHLIKTRGQQVTLRCSPISGHKSVSWYQQVLGQGPQFIFQYYEKEERGRGNFPDRFSARQFPNYSSELNVNALLLGDSALYLCASSLRVSNQPQHFGDGTRLSIL.

The rearrangement joins TRBV7-9 to TRBJ1-1; D gene unclear. Germline assignment: CDR1 SEHNR and CDR2 FQNEAQ (reference sequence). The CDR3 covers 15 residues. V lost 8 bases, J lost 5 bases, and 21 bases lay in between. The CDR3 here is CASRIEGNSQTEAFF. The DNA for the CDR3 is TGTGCCAGCCGGATCGAGGGAAACAGTCAGACTGAAGCTTTCTTT.

This sequence joins TRBV28 and TRBJ2-1; D ambiguous. Trimming took 5 bases from V and 0 from J, leaving 11 bases between them. Germline-derived CDR1 and CDR2 are MDHEN and SYDVKM. This CDR3 has 15 amino acids. The CDR3 bases are TGTGCCAGCAGTCCCACGGTTGGCTCCTACAATGAGCAGTTCTTC. It encodes CASSPTVGSYNEQFF.

The chain combines TRBV27 with TRBJ1-1; D is perhaps TRBD1 (6 bases). There are 13 residues in the CDR3. CDR1 and CDR2 from the germline V gene are MNHEY and SMNVEV (reference sequence). With 6 bases removed from V and 0 bases from J, the gap between germline ends came to 8 bases. CDR3 sequence (DNA): TGTGCCAGCAGAAGGGACATGAACACTGAAGCTTTCTTT. Translated, it gives CASRRDMNTEAFF.

This chain links TRBV6-5 with TRBJ2-5; 13 nucleotides match TRBD2. Germline CDR1 is MNHEY and CDR2 is SVGAGI. V lost 6 bases, J lost 6 bases, and 7 bases stayed unmatched. The CDR3 runs 15 residues. In nucleotides, the CDR3 is TGTGCCAGCAGCCGTACTAGCGGGGGGGCTCAGACCCAGTACTTC. It translates to CASSRTSGGAQTQYF.

V gene TRBV19 combines with J gene TRBJ1-1; 11 bases agree with TRBD1. V dropped 6 bases and J dropped 4; count of bases not matched to a gene: 7. This CDR3 has 15 amino acids. Germline V gene sequence: CDR1 LNHDA, CDR2 SQIVND (reference sequence). DNA of the CDR3: TGTGCCAGTAGCCCGACCGGGACAGGGGGCACTGAAGCTTTCTTT. This sequence encodes CASSPTGTGGTEAFF.

This clone was recorded a few times. This sequence joins TRBV7-2 and TRBJ2-3; TRBD2 matches 14 bases. The CDR3 runs to 18 residues. CDR1 is SGHTA and CDR2 is FQGNSA in the germline V gene. Trimming took 6 bases from V and 3 from J; bases not matched to a gene: 11. In DNA form, the CDR3 reads TGTGCCAGCAGTCATGGGACTAGCGGGAGCTGGGGAACAGATACGCAGTATTTT. Encoded protein: CASSHGTSGSWGTDTQYF. Full variable domain (outside the CDR3, taken from reference TRBV7-2 and TRBJ2-3): GAGVSQSPSNKVTEKGKDVELRCDPISGHTALYWYRQSLGQGLEFLIYFQGNSAPDKSGLPSDRFSAERTGGSVSTLTIQRTQQEDSAVYLCASSHGTSGSWGTDTQYFGPGTRLTVL.

Points on this clone: The junction and the germline gene differ at one end; a read error may be behind it. The chain carries TRBV7-7 and TRBJ1-5; a weak D match, TRBD1 (6 bases). Germline V gene lookup returns CDR1 SSHAT and CDR2 FNYEAQ (reference sequence). This CDR3 has 17 residues. CDR3 in DNA: TGTGCTAGCAGCATAAAAGGATTCAGGGGAGACAATCAGCCCCAGCATTTT. Encoded protein: CASSIKGFRGDNQPQHF.

This clone showed up just a few times. The CDR3 DNA follows: TGTGCCAGCAGCCAGGGACTACAAAGAACCGGGGAGCTGTTTTTT. It is translated as CASSQGLQRTGELFF. The chain combines TRBV11-2 with TRBJ2-2; 7 positions match TRBD2. V was pared by 5 bases and J by 5 bases, with 8 bases of the junction left unmatched. The CDR3 length is 15 residues. Germline V CDR1 and CDR2: SGHAT, FQNNGV. Full variable domain (remainder filled in from reference TRBV11-2 and TRBJ2-2): EAGVAQSPRYKIIEKRQSVAFWCNPISGHATLYWYQQILGQGPKLLIQFQNNGVVDDSQLPKDRFSAERLKGVDSTLKIQPAKLEDSAVYLCASSQGLQRTGELFFGEGSRLTVL.

The genes are TRBV6-6 and TRBJ1-5; 7 bases align to TRBD1. There are 16 residues in the CDR3. J gave up 3 bases and V 2 bases, and 7 bases lay outside the gene matches. Germline CDR1 is MNHNY and CDR2 is SVGAGI (reference sequence). CDR3 protein: CASSYAEGAVNQPQHF. As DNA, the CDR3 is TGTGCCAGCAGTTACGCGGAGGGGGCTGTCAATCAGCCCCAGCATTTT.

This clone has only one observation. The chain recombines TRBV28 with TRBJ1-5; 9 bases agree with TRBD1. The ends lost 4 bases at V and 5 bases at J; junction bases unmatched: 6. CDR3 size: 15 residues. The V gene's germline CDR1 is MDHEN and CDR2 SYDVKM. CDR3 DNA sequence: TGTGCCAGCAGTTCGTTGGGACAGGGAGATCAGCCCCAGCATTTT. Its protein is CASSSLGQGDQPQHF.

The chain recombines TRBV5-1 with TRBJ1-1; D unclear. V was pared by 0 bases and J by 3 bases, with 12 bases between. This CDR3 is 15 amino acids long. Germline CDR1 and CDR2: SGHRS and YFSETQ. This chain's CDR3 is CASSLVGRVDTEAFF. The CDR3, as DNA: TGCGCCAGCAGCTTGGTGGGGAGGGTCGACACTGAAGCTTTCTTT.